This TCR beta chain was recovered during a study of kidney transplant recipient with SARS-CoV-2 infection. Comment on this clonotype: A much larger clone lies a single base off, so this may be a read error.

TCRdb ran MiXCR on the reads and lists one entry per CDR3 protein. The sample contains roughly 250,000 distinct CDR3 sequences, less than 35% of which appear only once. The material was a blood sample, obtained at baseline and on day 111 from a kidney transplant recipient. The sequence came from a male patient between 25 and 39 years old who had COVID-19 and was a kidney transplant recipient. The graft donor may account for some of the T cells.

The CDR3 sequence is CASSEPTVDSYYEQYF. CDR3 DNA sequence: TGTGCCAGCAGTGAACCTACTGTGGACAGCTATTACGAGCAGTACTTC. The V call is TRBV6-5, the J call TRBJ2-7; perhaps TRBD1 as D (6 bases). The CDR3 covers 16 residues. Germline V gene lookup returns CDR1 MNHEY and CDR2 SVGAGI. The V end was cut by 5 bases, the J end by 4 bases, with 21 bases between.